The TCR beta chain under discussion was sequenced for a study of response to subunit inactivated influenza vaccine. TCRdb ran MiXCR on the RT-PCR reads and lists one entry per CDR3 protein. Among about 500,000 distinct CDR3 sequences listed, 16% were seen once. Germline lookup yields CDR1 SGDLS and CDR2 YYNGEE. The CDR3 is made up of 16 amino acids. V gave up 0 bases and J gave up 2 bases, with 14 bases separating them. This receptor was identified in a man aged 45-69 years who received an inactivated influenza vaccine. Sequenced here: CD4+ T cells sorted from PBMCs, sampled less than 30 months after vaccination. The chain combines TRBV9 with TRBJ1-2; no definite D call. CDR3 in DNA: TGTGCCAGCAGCGTAGGAACAGCGTTGAAGAACTATGGCTACACCTTC. Amino acid sequence: CASSVGTALKNYGYTF.